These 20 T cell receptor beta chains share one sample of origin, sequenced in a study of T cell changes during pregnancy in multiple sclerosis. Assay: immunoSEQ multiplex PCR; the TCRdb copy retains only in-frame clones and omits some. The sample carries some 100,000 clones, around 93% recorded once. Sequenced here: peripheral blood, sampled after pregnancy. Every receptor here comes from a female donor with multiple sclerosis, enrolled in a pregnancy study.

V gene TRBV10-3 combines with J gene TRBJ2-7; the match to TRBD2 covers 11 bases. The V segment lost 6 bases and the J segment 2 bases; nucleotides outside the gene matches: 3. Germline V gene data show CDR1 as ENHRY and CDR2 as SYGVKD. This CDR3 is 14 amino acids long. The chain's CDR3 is CAISGTSGTYEQYF. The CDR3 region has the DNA TGTGCCATCAGCGGGACTAGCGGTACCTACGAGCAGTACTTC.

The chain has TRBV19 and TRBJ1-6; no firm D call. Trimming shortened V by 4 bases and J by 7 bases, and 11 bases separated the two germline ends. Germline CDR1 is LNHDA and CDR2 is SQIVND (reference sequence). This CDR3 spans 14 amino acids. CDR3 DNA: TGTGCCAGTAGTAGCAGGCCGAAGAATTCACCCCTCCACTTT. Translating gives CASSSRPKNSPLHF.

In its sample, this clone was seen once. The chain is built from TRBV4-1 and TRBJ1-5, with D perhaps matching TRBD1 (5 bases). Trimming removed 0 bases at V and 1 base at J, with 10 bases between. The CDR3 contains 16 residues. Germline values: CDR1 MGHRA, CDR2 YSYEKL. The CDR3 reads CASSQEQGLSNQPQHF. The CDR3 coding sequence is TGCGCCAGCAGCCAAGAGCAGGGTCTCAGCAATCAGCCCCAGCATTTT.

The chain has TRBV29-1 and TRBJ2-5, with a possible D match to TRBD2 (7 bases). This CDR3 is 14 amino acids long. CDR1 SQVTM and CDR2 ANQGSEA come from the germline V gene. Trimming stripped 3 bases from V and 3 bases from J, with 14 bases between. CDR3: CSVELGGAKETQYF. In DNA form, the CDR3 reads TGCAGCGTTGAGTTAGGGGGGGCGAAAGAGACCCAGTACTTC.

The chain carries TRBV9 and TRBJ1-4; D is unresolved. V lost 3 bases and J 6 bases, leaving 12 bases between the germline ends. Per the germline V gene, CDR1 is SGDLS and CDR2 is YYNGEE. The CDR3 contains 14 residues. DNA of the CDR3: TGTGCCAGCAGCGGCGGGGAGAGTTATGAAAAACTGTTTTTT. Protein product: CASSGGESYEKLFF.

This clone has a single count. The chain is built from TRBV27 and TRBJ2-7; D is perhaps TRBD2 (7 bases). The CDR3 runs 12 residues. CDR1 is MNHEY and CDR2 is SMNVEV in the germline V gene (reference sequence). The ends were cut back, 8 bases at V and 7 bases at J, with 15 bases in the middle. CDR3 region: CASQGRGWEQYF. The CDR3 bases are TGTGCCAGCCAGGGGAGGGGATGGGAGCAGTACTTC.

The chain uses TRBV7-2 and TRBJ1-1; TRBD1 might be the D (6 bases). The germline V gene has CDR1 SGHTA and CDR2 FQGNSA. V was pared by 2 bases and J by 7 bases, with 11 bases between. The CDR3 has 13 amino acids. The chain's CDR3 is CASSLRPQGEAFF. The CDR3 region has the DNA TGTGCCAGCAGCTTACGGCCACAGGGTGAAGCTTTCTTT.

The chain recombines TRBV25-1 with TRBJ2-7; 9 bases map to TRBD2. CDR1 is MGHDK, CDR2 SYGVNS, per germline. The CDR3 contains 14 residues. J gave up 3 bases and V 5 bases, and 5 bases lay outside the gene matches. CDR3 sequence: CASSPSGEHYEQYF. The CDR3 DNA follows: TGTGCCAGCAGTCCTAGCGGGGAACACTACGAGCAGTACTTC.

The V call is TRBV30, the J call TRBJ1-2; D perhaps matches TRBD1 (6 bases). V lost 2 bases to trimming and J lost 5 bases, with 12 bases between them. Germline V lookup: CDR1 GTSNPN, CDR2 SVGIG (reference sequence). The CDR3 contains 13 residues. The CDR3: CAWSLNQGYGYTF. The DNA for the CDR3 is TGTGCCTGGAGTCTTAATCAGGGGTATGGCTACACCTTC.

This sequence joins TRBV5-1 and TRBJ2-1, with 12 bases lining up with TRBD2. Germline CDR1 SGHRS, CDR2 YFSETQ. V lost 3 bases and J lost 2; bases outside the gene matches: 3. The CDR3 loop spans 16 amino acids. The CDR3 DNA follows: TGCGCCAGCAGCTCGGGACTAGCGGGCACCTACAATGAGCAGTTCTTC. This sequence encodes CASSSGLAGTYNEQFF.

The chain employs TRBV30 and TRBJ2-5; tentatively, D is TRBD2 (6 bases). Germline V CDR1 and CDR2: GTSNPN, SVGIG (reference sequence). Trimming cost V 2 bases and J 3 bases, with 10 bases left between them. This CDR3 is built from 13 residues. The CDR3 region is CAWSLGGKETQYF. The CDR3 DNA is TGTGCCTGGAGTTTGGGCGGGAAAGAGACCCAGTACTTC.

CDR3 in amino acids: CASSVGPGWTYEQYF. The CDR3 DNA follows: TGTGCCAGCAGCGTAGGACCAGGGTGGACCTACGAGCAGTACTTC. The rearrangement joins TRBV9 to TRBJ2-7; D possibly corresponds to TRBD1 (5 bases). The CDR3 contains 15 residues. Germline CDR1 and CDR2: SGDLS and YYNGEE. Trimming removed 0 bases at V and 2 bases at J, with 12 bases between. The full variable domain, its missing parts supplied by reference TRBV9 and TRBJ2-7, is DSGVTQTPKHLITATGQRVTLRCSPRSGDLSVYWYQQSLDQGLQFLIQYYNGEERAKGNILERFSAQQFPDLHSELNLSSLELGDSALYFCASSVGPGWTYEQYFGPGTRLTVT.

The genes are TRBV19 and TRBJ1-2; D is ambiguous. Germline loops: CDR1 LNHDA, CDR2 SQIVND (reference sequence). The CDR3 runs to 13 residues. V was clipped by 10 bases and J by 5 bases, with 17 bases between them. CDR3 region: CATSPSGDYGYTF. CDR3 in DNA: TGTGCCACTTCACCCTCCGGGGATTATGGCTACACCTTC.

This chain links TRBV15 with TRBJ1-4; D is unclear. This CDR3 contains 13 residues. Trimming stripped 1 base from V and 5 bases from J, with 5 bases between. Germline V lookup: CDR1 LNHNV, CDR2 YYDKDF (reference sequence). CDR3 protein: CATSRGPNEKLFF. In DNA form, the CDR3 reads TGTGCCACCAGCAGAGGGCCGAATGAAAAACTGTTTTTT. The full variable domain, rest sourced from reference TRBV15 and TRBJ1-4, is DAMVIQNPRYQVTQFGKPVTLSCSQTLNHNVMYWYQQKSSQAPKLLFHYYDKDFNNEADTPDNFQSRRPNTSFCFLDIRSPGLGDTAMYLCATSRGPNEKLFFGSGTQLSVL.

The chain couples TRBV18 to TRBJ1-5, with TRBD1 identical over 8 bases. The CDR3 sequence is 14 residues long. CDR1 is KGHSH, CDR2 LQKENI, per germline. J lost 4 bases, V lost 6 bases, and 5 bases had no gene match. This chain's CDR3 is CASSPRQGNQPQHF. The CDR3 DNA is TGTGCCAGCTCCCCCCGACAGGGGAATCAGCCCCAGCATTTT.

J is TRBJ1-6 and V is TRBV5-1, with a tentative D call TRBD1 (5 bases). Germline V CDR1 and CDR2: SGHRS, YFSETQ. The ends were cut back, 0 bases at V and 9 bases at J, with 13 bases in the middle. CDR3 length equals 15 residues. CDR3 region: CASSLEGIGGSPLHF. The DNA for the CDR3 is TGCGCCAGCAGCTTGGAGGGGATCGGGGGTTCACCCCTCCACTTT.

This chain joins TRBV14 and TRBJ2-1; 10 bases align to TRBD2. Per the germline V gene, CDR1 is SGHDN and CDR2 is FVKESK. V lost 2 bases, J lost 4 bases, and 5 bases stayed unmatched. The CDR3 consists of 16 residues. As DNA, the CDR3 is TGTGCCAGCAGCCAACTTAGCGGGGGGTCATACAATGAGCAGTTCTTC. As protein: CASSQLSGGSYNEQFF.

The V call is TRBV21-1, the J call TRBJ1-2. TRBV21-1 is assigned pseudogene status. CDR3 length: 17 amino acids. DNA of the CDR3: TGTGCCAGCAGTCTTGCGGGGAGGGGCGCTTCCCGGTATGGCTACACCTTC. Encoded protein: CASSLAGRGASRYGYTF.

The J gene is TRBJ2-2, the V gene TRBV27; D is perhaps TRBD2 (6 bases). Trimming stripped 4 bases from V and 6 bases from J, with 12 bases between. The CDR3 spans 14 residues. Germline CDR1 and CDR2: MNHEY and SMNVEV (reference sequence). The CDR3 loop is CASSSGTVPGELFF. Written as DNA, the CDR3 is TGTGCCAGCAGTTCCGGGACTGTCCCCGGGGAGCTGTTTTTT.

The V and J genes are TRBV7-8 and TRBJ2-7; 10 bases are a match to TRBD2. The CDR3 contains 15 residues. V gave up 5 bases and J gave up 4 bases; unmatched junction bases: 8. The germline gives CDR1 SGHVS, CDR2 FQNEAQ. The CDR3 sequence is CASSPIAGGPYEQYF. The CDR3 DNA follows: TGTGCCAGCAGCCCTATAGCGGGGGGTCCTTACGAGCAGTACTTC.